The sequence of this TCR beta chain was determined in a study of graft-versus-host responses after intestinal transplantation. With respect to this clone: The antigen remains undetermined.

The assay was immunoSEQ multiplex PCR, and TCRdb's table has in-frame clones only and misses some. The sample consists of about 70,000 clones, roughly 91% of them appearing once. The origin of this receptor is a human donor who received an intestinal transplant. Source: unstimulated CD8+ T cells sorted from spleen or lymph node cells, taken before intestinal transplant.

CDR3 amino acids: CSVGGEANQPQHF. For the CDR3, the DNA is TGCAGCGTTGGGGGGGAAGCCAATCAGCCCCAGCATTTT. The chain recombines TRBV29-1 with TRBJ1-5; the D gene is possibly TRBD1 (5 bases). The CDR3 has 13 residues. Germline CDR1 reads SQVTM; CDR2 reads ANQGSEA. V was trimmed by 4 bases and J by 3 bases, leaving 10 bases between them.